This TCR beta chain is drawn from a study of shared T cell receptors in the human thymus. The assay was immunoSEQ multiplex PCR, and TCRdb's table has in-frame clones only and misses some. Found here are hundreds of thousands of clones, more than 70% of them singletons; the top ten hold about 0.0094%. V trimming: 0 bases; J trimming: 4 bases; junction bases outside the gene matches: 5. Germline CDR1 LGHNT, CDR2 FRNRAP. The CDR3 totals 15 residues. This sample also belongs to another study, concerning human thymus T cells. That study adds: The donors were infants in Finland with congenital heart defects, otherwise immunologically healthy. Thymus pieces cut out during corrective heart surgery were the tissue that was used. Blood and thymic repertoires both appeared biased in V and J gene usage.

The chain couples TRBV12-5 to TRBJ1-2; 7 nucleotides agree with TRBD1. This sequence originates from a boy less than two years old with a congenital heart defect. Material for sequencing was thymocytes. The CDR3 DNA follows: TGTGCTAGTGGTTTGGTACGCGACAGGGCCTATGGCTACACCTTC. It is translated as CASGLVRDRAYGYTF.